The present entry profiles one T cell receptor beta chain with its context. What it recognizes is unknown. Autoimmune disease history or systemic immunosuppression led to patient exclusion. This record comes from a study of OX40 agonist ivuxolimab in advanced cancers. In the study overall: Ivuxolimab doses were 0.01, 0.1, 0.3, 1.5, 3 or 10 mg/kg every 2 weeks. There were three patients with partial responses, one having hepatocellular carcinoma and two cutaneous melanoma.

General study results and limits: Normalized T-cell clonal expansion was also low in a subset of nonresponders.

CDR1 and CDR2 (germline): SGHNT, YENEEA. CDR3 length: 16 amino acids. V lost 0 bases and J lost 5, with 13 bases in between. The assay was immunoSEQ multiplex PCR, and TCRdb's table has in-frame clones only and misses some. In the table there are 60,000 or so clones, around four fifths of which are singletons. The rearrangement uses TRBV11-3 and TRBJ1-4, with TRBD1 as a possible D gene (5 bases). This material consisted of CD4+ or CD8+ T cells sorted from blood, taken in a trial of the OX40 agonist ivuxolimab. The sequence was obtained from an adult with an advanced solid tumor such as melanoma, head and neck, liver or kidney cancer. CDR3 bases: TGTGCCAGCAGCTTAGAGGGTGGGACCGTGAATGAAAAACTGTTTTTT. Residues: CASSLEGGTVNEKLFF.